The 26 T cell receptor beta chains listed next were all sequenced from one sample in a study of cytomegalovirus exposure and HLA in healthy donors. The PCR ran on 60 Vbeta and 13 Jbeta primers. Clones were sequenced by immunoSEQ multiplex PCR, and TCRdb holds only the in-frame ones, with some missing. This sample has about 64,000 clones, with 65% to 70% found just once. Sequencing was carried out using PBMCs. The receptors were sampled from a male donor in good health and CMV-seropositive.

This clone has just a few counts. The sample has other DNA sequences that encode this CDR3 too. V and J are TRBV18 and TRBJ2-5, with a tentative D call TRBD1 (6 bases). The V gene's germline CDR1 is KGHSH and CDR2 LQKENI. V gave up 3 bases and J gave up 2 bases, with 7 bases separating them. This CDR3 region has 13 residues. CDR3 residues: CASSPGQQETQYF. In nucleotides, the CDR3 is TGTGCCAGCTCACCGGGACAACAAGAGACCCAGTACTTC.

The V and J genes are TRBV6-1 and TRBJ1-5; 8 nucleotides align to TRBD1. The CDR3 extends over 15 amino acids. V dropped 6 bases and J dropped 2; count of bases not matched to a gene: 6. Germline CDR1 is MNHNS and CDR2 is SASEGT. DNA for the CDR3: TGTGCCAGCAGGGATCAGGGGGCGCGCAATCAGCCCCAGCATTTT. Its translation is CASRDQGARNQPQHF.

Only a few counts were recorded for this clone. The genes are TRBV4-3 and TRBJ1-1, with D unclear. The CDR3 sequence is 14 residues long. Looked up from germline, CDR1 is LGHNA and CDR2 is YSLEER. The V and J ends lost 8 bases and 1 base respectively, with 14 bases between them. The CDR3: CASAPGLPNTEAFF. Written as DNA, the CDR3 is TGCGCCAGCGCACCAGGACTTCCGAACACTGAAGCTTTCTTT.

This rearrangement joins TRBV5-6 to TRBJ1-2, with a tentative D call TRBD1 (6 bases). Germline V lookup: CDR1 SGHDT, CDR2 YYEEEE. V lost 5 bases and J 8 bases, leaving 19 bases between the germline ends. The CDR3 length is 14 residues. DNA of the CDR3: TGTGCCAGCAGTCGGTTGGGGGCTAAAATAGGCTACACCTTC. Amino acid sequence: CASSRLGAKIGYTF.

This chain uses TRBV4-1 with TRBJ1-4; D gene uncertain. V lost 0 bases and J lost 8, with 31 bases in between. The germline V gene encodes CDR1 MGHRA and CDR2 YSYEKL. This CDR3 region has 21 residues. The CDR3 DNA reads TGCGCCAGCAGCCAAGAACGGGGTGCCGCCTCACTGACGGATCTAGGGGAAAAACTGTTTTTT. It encodes CASSQERGAASLTDLGEKLFF.

This clone was seen a handful of times. The chain uses TRBV5-6 and TRBJ1-1; unclear D gene. V gave up 1 base and J gave up 4 bases, with 5 bases separating them. Germline CDR1 and CDR2: SGHDT and YYEEEE. The CDR3 length is 12 residues. CDR3 nucleotide sequence: TGTGCCAGCAGCTTGCTCGGCACTGAAGCTTTCTTT. Protein sequence: CASSLLGTEAFF.

CDR3 in DNA: TGTGCCAGCAGCGGGGGGGACAGGGTGGATAGGAACCAAGAGACCCAGTACTTC. Amino acids: CASSGGDRVDRNQETQYF. V usage is TRBV5-6 and J usage is TRBJ2-5; TRBD1 matches at 9 bases. Trimming cost V 4 bases and J 0 bases; bases outside gene matches: 13. The CDR3 length is 18 residues. CDR1 and CDR2 (germline): SGHDT, YYEEEE.

The chain has TRBV4-1 and TRBJ2-5, with a tentative D call TRBD2 (6 bases). The J call may be wrong; the DNA end is better matched by TRBJ2-7. Looked up from germline, CDR1 is MGHRA and CDR2 is YSYEKL. The CDR3 is 16 residues long. CDR3 coding DNA: TGCGCCAGCAGCCAAGGGGGGGTGGAGGGGATTAGCGAGCAGTACTTC. Protein product: CASSQGGVEGISEQYF.

The chain couples TRBV30 to TRBJ1-2; 7 nucleotides agree with TRBD1. The germline CDR1 and CDR2 sequences are GTSNPN and SVGIG (reference sequence). The V gene end was trimmed by 4 bases and the J gene end by 8 bases; junction bases not matched to a gene: 13. This CDR3 region has 14 residues. CDR3 in DNA: TGTGCCTGGACAACACAGGGGACCGCCGGAGGCTACACCTTC. Protein: CAWTTQGTAGGYTF.

J is TRBJ1-2 and V is TRBV18; D perhaps matches TRBD1 (5 bases). This CDR3 is built from 14 residues. The germline V and J ends were trimmed by 4 bases and 2 bases, with 11 bases remaining between them. CDR1 and CDR2 from the germline V gene are KGHSH and LQKENI. The CDR3 nucleotides are TGTGCCAGCTCACATTGGACAATGAACTATGGCTACACCTTC. Translating it yields CASSHWTMNYGYTF.

This clone was picked up a small number of times. The chain links TRBV5-5 to TRBJ2-7; possibly TRBD2 for D (6 bases). Germline V gene sequence: CDR1 SGHKS, CDR2 YYEKEE (reference sequence). The V gene lost 2 bases and the J gene lost 5 bases, with 8 bases spanning the gap. The CDR3 consists of 12 residues. The CDR3 DNA reads TGTGCCAGCAGCTTTCCGGGGGACGAGCAGTACTTC. Protein: CASSFPGDEQYF.

The gene calls are TRBV9 and TRBJ2-1, with 10 bases identical to TRBD2. The V gene's germline CDR1 is SGDLS and CDR2 YYNGEE. Trimming took 5 bases from V and 6 from J; bases not matched to a gene: 8. The length of the CDR3 is 15 residues. DNA for the CDR3: TGTGCCAGCAGTCCGCAAGCGGGGGGGTCCAATGAGCAGTTCTTC. Protein: CASSPQAGGSNEQFF. The entire variable domain, with the rest obtained from reference TRBV9 and TRBJ2-1, is as follows: DSGVTQTPKHLITATGQRVTLRCSPRSGDLSVYWYQQSLDQGLQFLIQYYNGEERAKGNILERFSAQQFPDLHSELNLSSLELGDSALYFCASSPQAGGSNEQFFGPGTRLTVL.

Note on this clone: The junction does not match germline at one end; this may be a read error. The genes are TRBV7-9 and TRBJ2-1; 13 positions match TRBD2. Germline values: CDR1 SEHNR, CDR2 FQNEAQ (reference sequence). The CDR3 spans 18 residues. CDR3 amino acids: CTSSLVLAGGSSYNEQFF. The CDR3 DNA reads as TGTACCAGCAGCTTAGTACTAGCGGGAGGGAGCTCCTACAATGAGCAGTTCTTC.

The chain carries TRBV6-5 and TRBJ2-3; 9 positions match TRBD1. The V segment lost 0 bases and the J segment 4 bases; nucleotides outside the gene matches: 5. Germline CDR1 is MNHEY and CDR2 is SVGAGI. There are 16 residues in the CDR3. The CDR3 sequence is CASSYSLQGAADTQYF. The CDR3 coding sequence is TGTGCCAGCAGTTACTCGCTACAGGGGGCGGCAGATACGCAGTATTTT.

The J gene is TRBJ1-4, the V gene TRBV30; D not certain. V was pared by 5 bases and J by 8 bases, with 15 bases between. The length of the CDR3 is 13 residues. Germline values: CDR1 GTSNPN, CDR2 SVGIG (reference sequence). The CDR3 DNA follows: TGTGCCTGGGCCCCGGGGAGGAGGGAAAAACTGTTTTTT. Translation: CAWAPGRREKLFF.

V is TRBV11-2 and J is TRBJ2-1, with 7 bases lining up with TRBD2. With 6 bases clipped from V and 1 base from J, the junction kept 9 bases outside the gene matches. CDR3 length equals 16 residues. Germline CDR1 SGHAT, CDR2 FQNNGV. The CDR3: CASSQIPSGSYNEQFF. In DNA form, the CDR3 reads TGTGCCAGCAGTCAAATCCCTAGCGGATCCTACAATGAGCAGTTCTTC.

This chain connects TRBV29-1 to TRBJ2-1; a weak D match, TRBD1 (6 bases). CDR1 and CDR2 from the germline V gene are SQVTM and ANQGSEA. The CDR3 loop spans 12 amino acids. V was pared by 5 bases and J by 8 bases, with 13 bases between. CDR3 coding DNA: TGCAGCGTTTCCACAGGGCTGCATGAGCAGTTCTTC. It translates to CSVSTGLHEQFF.

CDR3 nucleotides: TGCGCCAGCAGTGAGAACAGGGTTGGCGGCTACACCTTC. It translates to CASSENRVGGYTF. The chain uses TRBV10-1 and TRBJ1-2; tentative D call: TRBD1 (6 bases). This CDR3 region has 13 residues. Germline lookup yields CDR1 WNHNN and CDR2 SYGVQD (reference sequence). Trimming cost V 2 bases and J 8 bases, with 12 bases left between them.

The CDR3: CASSQPRETQYF. The CDR3 nucleotides are TGCGCCAGCAGCCAACCCCGAGAGACCCAGTACTTC. The chain combines TRBV4-1 with TRBJ2-5; no firm D call. Trimming stripped 2 bases from V and 4 bases from J, with 5 bases between. There are 12 residues in the CDR3. Germline V gene lookup returns CDR1 MGHRA and CDR2 YSYEKL.

This rearrangement joins TRBV10-2 to TRBJ1-1; TRBD1 agrees at 7 bases. The germline CDR1 and CDR2 sequences are WSHSY and SAAADI. Trimming at V came to 5 bases and at J to 7 bases, leaving 10 bases not matched to a gene. The CDR3 runs 14 residues. The CDR3 region is CASSLKGGSGEAFF. The CDR3 coding sequence is TGCGCCAGCAGTTTAAAAGGGGGCTCGGGTGAAGCTTTCTTT.

The chain has TRBV27 and TRBJ2-5; possibly TRBD1 for D (6 bases). Germline CDR1 is MNHEY and CDR2 is SMNVEV (reference sequence). V gave up 5 bases and J gave up 4 bases, with 14 bases separating them. This CDR3 has 14 amino acids. Here the CDR3 DNA reads TGTGCCAGCAGTCACACAGGGTATCGAGAGACCCAGTACTTC. It specifies CASSHTGYRETQYF.

V and J are TRBV5-1 and TRBJ1-4, with D perhaps matching TRBD1 (6 bases). Germline loops: CDR1 SGHRS, CDR2 YFSETQ. V was cut by 4 bases and J by 4 bases, with 11 bases left in between. CDR3 size: 14 residues. In DNA form, the CDR3 reads TGCGCCAGCAGCCCCGGGACAAATAATGAAAAACTGTTTTTT. This sequence encodes CASSPGTNNEKLFF.

This chain links TRBV6-6 with TRBJ2-3, with 7 bases fitting TRBD2. The V gene's germline CDR1 is MNHNY and CDR2 SVGAGI (reference sequence). This CDR3 contains 13 residues. The V segment lost 6 bases and the J segment 5 bases; nucleotides outside the gene matches: 5. The CDR3 DNA sequence: TGTGCCAGCAGAGGACTAGAAGTAGATACGCAGTATTTT. Protein sequence: CASRGLEVDTQYF.

The J gene is TRBJ2-3, the V gene TRBV29-1, with 12 bases lining up with TRBD1. CDR3 length: 18 residues. V shed 0 bases and J 2 bases; nucleotides not matched to a gene: 9. Germline lookup yields CDR1 SQVTM and CDR2 ANQGSEA. CDR3 region: CSVEDRGGDRGPTDTQYF. DNA of the CDR3: TGCAGCGTTGAAGATCGAGGGGGGGACAGGGGGCCCACAGATACGCAGTATTTT.

The chain links TRBV21-1 to TRBJ1-1; the table gives TRBD1 as D, unverified against the DNA. TRBV21-1 is labeled a pseudogene. There are 14 residues in the CDR3. The CDR3 region is CASSNPDKNTEAFF. CDR3 sequence (DNA): TGTGCCAGCAGCAACCCTGACAAGAACACTGAAGCTTTCTTT.

The rearrangement joins TRBV6-1 to TRBJ2-1; 8 nucleotides agree with TRBD2. The CDR3 runs 12 residues. Germline V lookup: CDR1 MNHNS, CDR2 SASEGT. After removal of 8 bases from V and 8 bases from J, the junction contained 5 bases not matched to a gene. CDR3 residues: CASEGLVDEQFF. In DNA, the CDR3 is TGTGCCAGCGAGGGACTAGTCGATGAGCAGTTCTTC.